This T cell receptor (beta chain) was recovered during a study of T-cell reconstitution after alpha-beta-depleted transplantation in children. General study results and limits: Recipient T cells and thymic progenitors that survived gave rise to the high TCRbeta diversity observed at day 60 in some patients. Most T-cell counts and diversity one year after the transplant came from T cells that were newly produced. At around two months after transplant, the alpha-beta T cells were reportedly derived from several hundred expanded clones that came from non-depleted graft cells.

Germline trimming cut 5 bases from V and 3 bases from J; bases unmatched to any gene: 7. Germline CDR1 is SGHRS and CDR2 is YFSETQ. The CDR3 length is 15 residues. Preparing the TCRbeta library involved the use of unique molecular identifiers. TCRdb independently ran MiXCR on the PCR reads; one entry per CDR3 protein. The sample has 73,000 or so distinct CDR3 sequences, roughly 4.9% seen once. This clonotype was recorded many times. Its antigen is currently unknown. This chain joins TRBV5-1 and TRBJ2-2, with TRBD1 matching 7 bases. Specimen: PBMCs, mostly from graft donor cells, collected 180 days after TCRalphabeta/CD19-depleted stem cell transplant. The sequence derives from a boy younger than two who had a stem cell transplant for acute myeloid leukemia, so the T cells may come from the graft donor. The CDR3 loop is CASRGTGVYTGELFF. The CDR3 region has the DNA TGCGCCAGCAGAGGAACAGGGGTTTACACCGGGGAGCTGTTTTTT.